The clone carrying this TCR beta chain has ten or more counts. The data stem from a study of low-dose radiotherapy and immunotherapy resistance in tumors. Study-level background: Cohort 1 got 0.5 Gy per fraction every 2 weeks, 6.5 Gy in total. Doses delivered to Cohort 2 were 1 Gy per fraction every two weeks, amounting to 13 Gy over 26 weeks. Primers targeting TRAV and TRBV primed first-strand cDNA, covering alpha and beta chains.

TCRs were amplified for approximately 21 PCR cycles with a constant-region primer and V-primer adapter. One entry per CDR3 protein results from TCRdb running MiXCR on the reads. The table includes roughly 46,000 distinct CDR3 sequences, roughly 10% detected once. Time point specified: before trial treatment. Donors received nivolumab, ipilimumab, aspirin, low-dose cyclophosphamide and low-dose radiotherapy. Trimming removed 3 bases at V and 7 bases at J, with 13 bases between. Looked up from germline, CDR1 is MGHRA and CDR2 is YSYEKL. This CDR3 has 14 residues. V and J are TRBV4-1 and TRBJ2-1; possible D gene TRBD2, 5 bases. The origin of this receptor is a female donor with ovarian cancer. The source material was PBMCs, sampled before treatment. The CDR3 DNA reads TGCGCCAGCAGCCACGAATGGACGGGGAATGAGCAGTTCTTC. This encodes CASSHEWTGNEQFF.